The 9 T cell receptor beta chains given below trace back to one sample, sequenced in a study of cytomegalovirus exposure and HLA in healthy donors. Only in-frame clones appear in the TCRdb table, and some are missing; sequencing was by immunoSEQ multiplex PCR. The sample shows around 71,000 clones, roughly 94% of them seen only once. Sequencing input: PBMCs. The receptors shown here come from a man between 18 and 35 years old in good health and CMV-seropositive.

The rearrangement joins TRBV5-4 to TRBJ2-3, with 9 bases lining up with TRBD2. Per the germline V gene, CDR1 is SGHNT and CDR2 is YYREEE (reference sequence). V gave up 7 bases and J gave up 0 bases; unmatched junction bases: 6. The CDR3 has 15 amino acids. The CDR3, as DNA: TGTGCCAGCGTAGCGGGGGACGCTAGCACAGATACGCAGTATTTT. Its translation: CASVAGDASTDTQYF.

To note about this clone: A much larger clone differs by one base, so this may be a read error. The CDR3 sequence is CASSLELFMEETQYF. The DNA for the CDR3 is TGTGCCAGCAGCTTAGAGTTGTTTATGGAGGAGACCCAGTACTTC. The chain joins TRBV7-9 to TRBJ2-5; D remains unclear. This CDR3 contains 15 residues. Trimming pared 1 base from V and 5 bases from J, leaving 14 bases between. Per germline, CDR1 SEHNR and CDR2 FQNEAQ (reference sequence).

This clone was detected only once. The CDR3, as DNA: TGTGCCATCAGTGAGTCTCGTAATGAGCAGTTCTTC. Amino acid sequence: CAISESRNEQFF. The V gene is TRBV10-3, the J gene TRBJ2-1; D is unresolved. This CDR3 is 12 amino acids long. Germline loops: CDR1 ENHRY, CDR2 SYGVKD. V lost 0 bases and J lost 7, with 4 bases in between.

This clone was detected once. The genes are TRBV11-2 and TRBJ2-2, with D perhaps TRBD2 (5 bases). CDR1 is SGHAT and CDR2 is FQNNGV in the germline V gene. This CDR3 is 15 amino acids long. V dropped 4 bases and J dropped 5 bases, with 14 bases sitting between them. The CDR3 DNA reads TGTGCCAGCAGCTCGGCCCGGACTGATACCGGGGAGCTGTTTTTT. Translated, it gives CASSSARTDTGELFF.

The CDR3 region has the DNA TGTGCCACCACTCCTAGGCGGGGGGGCGGAGAGACCCAGTACTTC. Translated, it gives CATTPRRGGGETQYF. The chain has TRBV19 and TRBJ2-5, with TRBD2 matching 9 bases. V trimming: 10 bases; J trimming: 4 bases; junction bases outside the gene matches: 13. The V gene's germline CDR1 is LNHDA and CDR2 SQIVND (reference sequence). The CDR3 extends over 15 amino acids.

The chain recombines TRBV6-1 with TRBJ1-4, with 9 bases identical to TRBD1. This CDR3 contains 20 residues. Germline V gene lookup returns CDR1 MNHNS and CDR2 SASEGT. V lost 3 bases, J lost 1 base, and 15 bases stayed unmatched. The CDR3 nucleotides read TGTGCCAGCAGTGATGCTCCCGGGACAGGGCTCTCTGTAACTAATGAAAAACTGTTTTTT. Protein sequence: CASSDAPGTGLSVTNEKLFF.

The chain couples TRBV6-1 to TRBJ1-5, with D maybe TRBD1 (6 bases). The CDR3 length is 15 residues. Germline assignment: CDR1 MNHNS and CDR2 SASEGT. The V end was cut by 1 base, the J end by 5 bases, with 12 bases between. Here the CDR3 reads CASSEVIGGHQPQHF. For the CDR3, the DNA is TGTGCCAGCAGTGAAGTTATCGGGGGGCATCAGCCCCAGCATTTT.

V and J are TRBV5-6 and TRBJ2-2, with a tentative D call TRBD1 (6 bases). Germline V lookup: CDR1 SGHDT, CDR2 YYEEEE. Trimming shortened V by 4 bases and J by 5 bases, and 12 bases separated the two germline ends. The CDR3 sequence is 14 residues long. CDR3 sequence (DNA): TGTGCCAGCAGCCCCGGACAGAATACCGGGGAGCTGTTTTTT. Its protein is CASSPGQNTGELFF.

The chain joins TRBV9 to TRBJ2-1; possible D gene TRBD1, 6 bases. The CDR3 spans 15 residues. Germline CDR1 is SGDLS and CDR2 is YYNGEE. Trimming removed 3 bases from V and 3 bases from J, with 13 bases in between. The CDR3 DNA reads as TGTGCCAGCAGCGCTGGACAGACTGACTACAATGAGCAGTTCTTC. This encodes CASSAGQTDYNEQFF.